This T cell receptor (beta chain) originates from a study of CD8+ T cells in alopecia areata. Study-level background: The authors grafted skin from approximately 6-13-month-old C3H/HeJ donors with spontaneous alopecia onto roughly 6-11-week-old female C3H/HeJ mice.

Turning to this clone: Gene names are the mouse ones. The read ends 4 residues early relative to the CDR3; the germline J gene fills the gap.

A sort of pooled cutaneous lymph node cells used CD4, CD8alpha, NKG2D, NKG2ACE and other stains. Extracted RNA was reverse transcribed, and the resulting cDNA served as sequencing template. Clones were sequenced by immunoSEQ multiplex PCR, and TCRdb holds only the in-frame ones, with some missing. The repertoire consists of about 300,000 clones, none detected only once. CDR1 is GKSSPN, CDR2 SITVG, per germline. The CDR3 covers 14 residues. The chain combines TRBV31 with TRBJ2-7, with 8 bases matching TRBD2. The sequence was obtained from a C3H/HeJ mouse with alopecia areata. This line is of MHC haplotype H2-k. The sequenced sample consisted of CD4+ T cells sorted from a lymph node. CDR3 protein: CAWSLPAGGYEQYF. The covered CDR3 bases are TGTGCCTGGAGTCTCCCGGCTGGGGGGTAT.